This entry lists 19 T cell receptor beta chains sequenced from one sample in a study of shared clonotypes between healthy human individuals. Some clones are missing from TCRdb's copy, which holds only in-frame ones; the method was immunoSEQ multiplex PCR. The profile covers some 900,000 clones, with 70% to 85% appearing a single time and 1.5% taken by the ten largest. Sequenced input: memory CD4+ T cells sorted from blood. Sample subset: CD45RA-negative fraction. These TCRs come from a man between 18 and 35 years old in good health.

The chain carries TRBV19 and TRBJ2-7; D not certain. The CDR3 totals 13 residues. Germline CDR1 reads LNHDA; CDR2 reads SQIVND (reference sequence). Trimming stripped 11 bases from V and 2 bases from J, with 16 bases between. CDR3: CASSGLSTYEQYF. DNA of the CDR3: TGTGCCTCTTCGGGCCTATCCACCTACGAGCAGTACTTC.

CDR3 DNA: TGTGCCAGCAGTTATGGGACAGACCCAGAAAAACTGTTTTTT. This gives the protein CASSYGTDPEKLFF. The genes are TRBV6-5 and TRBJ1-4, with 7 bases lining up with TRBD1. The ends lost 3 bases at V and 8 bases at J; junction bases unmatched: 6. Germline loops: CDR1 MNHEY, CDR2 SVGAGI. This CDR3 has 14 amino acids.

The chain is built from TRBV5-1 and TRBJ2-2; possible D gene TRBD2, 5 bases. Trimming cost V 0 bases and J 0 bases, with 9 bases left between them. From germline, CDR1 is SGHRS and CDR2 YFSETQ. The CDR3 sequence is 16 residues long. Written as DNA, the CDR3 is TGCGCCAGCAGCTTGGCAGCGGTTACGAACACCGGGGAGCTGTTTTTT. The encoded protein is CASSLAAVTNTGELFF.

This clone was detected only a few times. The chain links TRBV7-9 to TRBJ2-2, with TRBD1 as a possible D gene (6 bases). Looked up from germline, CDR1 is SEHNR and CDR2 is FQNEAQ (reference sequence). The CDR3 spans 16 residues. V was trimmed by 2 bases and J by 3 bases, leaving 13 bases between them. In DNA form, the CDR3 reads TGTGCCAGCAGCTTAAGCTGGGACACCGACACCGGGGAGCTGTTTTTT. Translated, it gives CASSLSWDTDTGELFF.

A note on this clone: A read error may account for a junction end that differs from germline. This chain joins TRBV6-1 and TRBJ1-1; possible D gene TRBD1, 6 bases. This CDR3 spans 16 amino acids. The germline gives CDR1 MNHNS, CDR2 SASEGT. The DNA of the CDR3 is TGTGCCAGCAGAGAAGGGTGGGGGCTCGGGTACACTGAAGCTTTCTTT. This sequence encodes CASREGWGLGYTEAFF.

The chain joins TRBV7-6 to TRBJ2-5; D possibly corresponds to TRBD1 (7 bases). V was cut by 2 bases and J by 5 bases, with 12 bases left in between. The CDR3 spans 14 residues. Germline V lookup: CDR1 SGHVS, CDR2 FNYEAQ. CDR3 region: CASSLMTGRETQYF. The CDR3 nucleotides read TGTGCCAGCAGCTTAATGACAGGGAGGGAGACCCAGTACTTC.

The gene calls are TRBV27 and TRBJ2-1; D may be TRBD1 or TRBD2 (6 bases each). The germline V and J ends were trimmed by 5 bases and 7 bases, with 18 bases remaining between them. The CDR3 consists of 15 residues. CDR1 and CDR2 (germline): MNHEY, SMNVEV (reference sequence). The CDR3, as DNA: TGTGCCAGCAGTAAACAAAAGGGGGGCATAAATGAGCAGTTCTTC. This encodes CASSKQKGGINEQFF.

The CDR3 nucleotides are TGTGCCAGCAGCCAAGATCCGCACGGGACAGGGGTACGTAGGCCGGAAAAACTGTTTTTT. It codes for CASSQDPHGTGVRRPEKLFF. The chain is built from TRBV4-2 and TRBJ1-4; TRBD1 aligns across 10 bases. Germline CDR1 LGHNA, CDR2 YNFKEQ. The trim removed 0 bases at V and 8 bases at J, leaving 18 bases unmatched. The CDR3 has 20 residues.

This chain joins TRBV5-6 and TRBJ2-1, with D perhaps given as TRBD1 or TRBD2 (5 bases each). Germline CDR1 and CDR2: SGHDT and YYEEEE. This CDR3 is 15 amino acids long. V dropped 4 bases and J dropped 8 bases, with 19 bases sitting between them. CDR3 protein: CASSKGPLLIDEQFF. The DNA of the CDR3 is TGTGCCAGCAGCAAGGGACCCCTCCTTATAGATGAGCAGTTCTTC. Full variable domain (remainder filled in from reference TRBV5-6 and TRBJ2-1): DAGVTQSPTHLIKTRGQQVTLRCSPKSGHDTVSWYQQALGQGPQFIFQYYEEEERQRGNFPDRFSGHQFPNYSSELNVNALLLGDSALYLCASSKGPLLIDEQFFGPGTRLTVL.

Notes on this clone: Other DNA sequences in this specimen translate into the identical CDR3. CDR3 region: CAISDGGNQPQHF. The CDR3 DNA reads TGTGCCATCAGTGACGGAGGCAATCAGCCCCAGCATTTT. V is TRBV10-3 and J is TRBJ1-5; D not resolved. The germline V gene has CDR1 ENHRY and CDR2 SYGVKD. The CDR3 consists of 13 residues. Trimming left V 3 bases short and J 2 bases short, with 5 bases between.

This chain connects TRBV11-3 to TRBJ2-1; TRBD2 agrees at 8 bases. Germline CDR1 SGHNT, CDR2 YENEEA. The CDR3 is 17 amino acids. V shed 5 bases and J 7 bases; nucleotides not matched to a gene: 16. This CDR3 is CASSPGEWRGVSNEQFF. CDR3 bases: TGTGCCAGCAGCCCTGGGGAATGGCGGGGGGTCTCGAATGAGCAGTTCTTC.

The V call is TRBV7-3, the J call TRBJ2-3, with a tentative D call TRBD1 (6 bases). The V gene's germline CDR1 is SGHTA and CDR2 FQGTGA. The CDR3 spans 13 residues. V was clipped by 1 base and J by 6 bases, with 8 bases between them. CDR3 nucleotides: TGTGCCAGCAGCTTAAGTCAGGGGGATACGCAGTATTTT. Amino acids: CASSLSQGDTQYF.

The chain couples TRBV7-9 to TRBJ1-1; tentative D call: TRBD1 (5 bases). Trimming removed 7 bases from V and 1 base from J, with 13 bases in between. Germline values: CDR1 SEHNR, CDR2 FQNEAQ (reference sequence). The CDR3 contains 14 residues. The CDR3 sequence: CASIPGFKNTEAFF. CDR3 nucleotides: TGTGCCAGCATCCCAGGGTTCAAGAACACTGAAGCTTTCTTT.

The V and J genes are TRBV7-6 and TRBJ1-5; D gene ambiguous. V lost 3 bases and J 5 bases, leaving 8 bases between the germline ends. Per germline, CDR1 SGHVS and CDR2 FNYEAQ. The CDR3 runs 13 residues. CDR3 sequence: CASSLVEDQPQHF. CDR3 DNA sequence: TGTGCCAGCAGCTTGGTTGAGGATCAGCCCCAGCATTTT.

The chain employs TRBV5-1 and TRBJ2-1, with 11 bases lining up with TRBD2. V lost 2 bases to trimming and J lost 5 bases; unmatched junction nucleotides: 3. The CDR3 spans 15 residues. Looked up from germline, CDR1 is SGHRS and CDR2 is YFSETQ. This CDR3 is CASSLLAGDNNEQFF. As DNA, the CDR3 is TGCGCCAGCAGCTTACTAGCGGGAGATAACAATGAGCAGTTCTTC. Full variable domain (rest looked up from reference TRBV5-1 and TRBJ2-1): KAGVTQTPRYLIKTRGQQVTLSCSPISGHRSVSWYQQTPGQGLQFLFEYFSETQRNKGNFPGRFSGRQFSNSRSEMNVSTLELGDSALYLCASSLLAGDNNEQFFGPGTRLTVL.

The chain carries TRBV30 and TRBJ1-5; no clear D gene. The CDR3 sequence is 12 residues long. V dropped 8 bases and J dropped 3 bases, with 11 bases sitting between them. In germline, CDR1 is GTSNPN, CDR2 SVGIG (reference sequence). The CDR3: CAKFFTNQPQHF. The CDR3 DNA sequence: TGTGCCAAATTCTTCACCAATCAGCCCCAGCATTTT. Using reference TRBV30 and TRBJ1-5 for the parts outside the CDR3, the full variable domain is SQTIHQWPATLVQPVGSPLSLECTVEGTSNPNLYWYRQAAGRGLQLLFYSVGIGQISSEVPQNLSASRPQDRQFILSSKKLLLSDSGFYLCAKFFTNQPQHFGDGTRLSIL.

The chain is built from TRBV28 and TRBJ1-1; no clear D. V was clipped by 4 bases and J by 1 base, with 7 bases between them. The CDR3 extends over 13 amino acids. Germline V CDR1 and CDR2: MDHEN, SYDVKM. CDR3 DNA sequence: TGTGCCAGCAGTTCAGCTGAGAACACTGAAGCTTTCTTT. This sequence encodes CASSSAENTEAFF.

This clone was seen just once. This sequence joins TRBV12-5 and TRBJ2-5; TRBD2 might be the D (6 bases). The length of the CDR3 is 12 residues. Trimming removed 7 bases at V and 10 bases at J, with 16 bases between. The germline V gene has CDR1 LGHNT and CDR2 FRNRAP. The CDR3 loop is CASALEYGGQYF. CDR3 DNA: TGTGCTAGTGCCCTTGAATACGGGGGCCAGTACTTC.

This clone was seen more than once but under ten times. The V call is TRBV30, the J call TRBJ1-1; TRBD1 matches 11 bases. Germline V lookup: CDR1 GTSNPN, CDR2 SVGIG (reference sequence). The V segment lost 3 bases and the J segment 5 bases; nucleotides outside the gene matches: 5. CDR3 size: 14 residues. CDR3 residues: CAWSRTGGRTEAFF. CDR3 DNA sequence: TGTGCCTGGAGCCGGACAGGGGGCCGTACTGAAGCTTTCTTT.